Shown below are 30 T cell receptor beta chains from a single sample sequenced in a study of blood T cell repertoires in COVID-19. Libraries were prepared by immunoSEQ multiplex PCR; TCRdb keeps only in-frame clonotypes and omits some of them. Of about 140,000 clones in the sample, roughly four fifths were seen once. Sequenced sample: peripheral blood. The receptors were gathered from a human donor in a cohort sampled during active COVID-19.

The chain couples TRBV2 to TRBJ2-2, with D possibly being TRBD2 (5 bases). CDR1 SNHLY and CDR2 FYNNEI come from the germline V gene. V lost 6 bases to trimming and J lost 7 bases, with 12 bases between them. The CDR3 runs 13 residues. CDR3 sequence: CASSEAGHGELFF. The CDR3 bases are TGTGCCAGCAGCGAGGCGGGTCACGGGGAGCTGTTTTTT.

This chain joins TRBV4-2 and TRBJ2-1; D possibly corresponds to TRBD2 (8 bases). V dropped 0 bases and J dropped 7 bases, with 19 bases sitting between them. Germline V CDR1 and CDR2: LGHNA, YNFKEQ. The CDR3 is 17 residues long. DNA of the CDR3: TGTGCCAGCAGCCAAGAATTGGGACTAGGGGGCGGGAATGAGCAGTTCTTC. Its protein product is CASSQELGLGGGNEQFF.

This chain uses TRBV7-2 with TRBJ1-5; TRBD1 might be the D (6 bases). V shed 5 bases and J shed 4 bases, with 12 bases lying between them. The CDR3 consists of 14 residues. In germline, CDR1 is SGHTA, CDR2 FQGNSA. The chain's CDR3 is CASSRGSANQPQHF. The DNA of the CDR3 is TGTGCCAGCAGCAGGGGGTCAGCAAATCAGCCCCAGCATTTT.

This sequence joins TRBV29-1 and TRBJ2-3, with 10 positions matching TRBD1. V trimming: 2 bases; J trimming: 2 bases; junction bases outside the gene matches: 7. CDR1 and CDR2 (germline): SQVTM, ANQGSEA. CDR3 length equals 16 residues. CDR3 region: CSVETFGTGATDTQYF. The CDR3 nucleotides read TGCAGCGTTGAAACTTTCGGGACAGGGGCCACAGATACGCAGTATTTT.

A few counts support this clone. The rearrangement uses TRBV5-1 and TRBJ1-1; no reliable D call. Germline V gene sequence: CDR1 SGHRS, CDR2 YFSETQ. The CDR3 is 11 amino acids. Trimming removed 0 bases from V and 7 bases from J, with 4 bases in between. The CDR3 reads CASSLESEAFF. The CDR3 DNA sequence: TGCGCCAGCAGCTTGGAGAGTGAAGCTTTCTTT.

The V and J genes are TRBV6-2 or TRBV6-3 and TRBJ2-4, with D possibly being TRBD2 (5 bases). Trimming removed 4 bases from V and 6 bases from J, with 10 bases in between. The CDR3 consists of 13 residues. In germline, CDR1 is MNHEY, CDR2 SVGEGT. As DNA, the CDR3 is TGTGCCAGCAGTTTAGCAGGAGGAAACATTCAGTACTTC. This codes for CASSLAGGNIQYF.

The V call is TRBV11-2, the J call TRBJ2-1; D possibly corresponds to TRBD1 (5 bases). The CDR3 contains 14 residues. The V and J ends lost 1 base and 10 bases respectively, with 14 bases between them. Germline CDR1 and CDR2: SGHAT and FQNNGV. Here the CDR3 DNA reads TGTGCCAGCAGCTTAGTTCATCAGGGTGGGGAGCAGTTCTTC. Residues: CASSLVHQGGEQFF. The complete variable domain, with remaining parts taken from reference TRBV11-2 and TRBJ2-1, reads EAGVAQSPRYKIIEKRQSVAFWCNPISGHATLYWYQQILGQGPKLLIQFQNNGVVDDSQLPKDRFSAERLKGVDSTLKIQPAKLEDSAVYLCASSLVHQGGEQFFGPGTRLTVL.

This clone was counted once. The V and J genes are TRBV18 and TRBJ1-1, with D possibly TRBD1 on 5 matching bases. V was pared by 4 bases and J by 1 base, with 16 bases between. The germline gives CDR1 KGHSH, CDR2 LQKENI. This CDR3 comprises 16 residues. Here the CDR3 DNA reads TGTGCCAGCTCACTCCTCCTCGACAGAGAGAACACTGAAGCTTTCTTT. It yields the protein CASSLLLDRENTEAFF.

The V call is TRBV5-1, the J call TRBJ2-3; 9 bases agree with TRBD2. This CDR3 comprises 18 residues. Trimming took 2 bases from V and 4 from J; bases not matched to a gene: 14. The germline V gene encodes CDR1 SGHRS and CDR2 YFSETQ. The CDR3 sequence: CASSFGAGGPGPADTQYF. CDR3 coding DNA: TGCGCCAGCAGCTTTGGCGCGGGGGGGCCGGGCCCCGCAGATACGCAGTATTTT.

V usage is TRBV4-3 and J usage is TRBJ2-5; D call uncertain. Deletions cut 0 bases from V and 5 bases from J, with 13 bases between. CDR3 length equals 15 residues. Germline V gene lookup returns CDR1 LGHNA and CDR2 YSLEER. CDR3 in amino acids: CASSQDMARWETQYF. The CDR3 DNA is TGCGCCAGCAGCCAAGATATGGCCAGGTGGGAGACCCAGTACTTC.

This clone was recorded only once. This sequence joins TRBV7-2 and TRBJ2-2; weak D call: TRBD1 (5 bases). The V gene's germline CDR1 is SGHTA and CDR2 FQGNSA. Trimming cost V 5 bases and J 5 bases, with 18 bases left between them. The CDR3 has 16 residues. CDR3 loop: CASSPGRRQGTGELFF. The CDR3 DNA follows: TGTGCCAGCAGCCCCGGTCGACGGCAGGGAACCGGGGAGCTGTTTTTT.

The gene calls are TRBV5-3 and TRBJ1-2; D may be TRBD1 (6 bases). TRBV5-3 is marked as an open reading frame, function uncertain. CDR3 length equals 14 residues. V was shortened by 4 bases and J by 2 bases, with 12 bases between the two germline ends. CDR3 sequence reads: CARSRGGANYGYTF. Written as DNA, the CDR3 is TGTGCCAGAAGCCGCGGGGGGGCGAACTATGGCTACACCTTC.

The CDR3 region is CASSQDPGTSEQYF. CDR3 sequence (DNA): TGCGCCAGCAGCCAAGACCCCGGGACATCCGAGCAGTACTTC. The V call is TRBV4-3, the J call TRBJ2-7; D possibly corresponds to TRBD1 (6 bases). The CDR3 runs 14 residues. V lost 0 bases and J lost 6, with 12 bases in between. In germline, CDR1 is LGHNA, CDR2 YSLEER.

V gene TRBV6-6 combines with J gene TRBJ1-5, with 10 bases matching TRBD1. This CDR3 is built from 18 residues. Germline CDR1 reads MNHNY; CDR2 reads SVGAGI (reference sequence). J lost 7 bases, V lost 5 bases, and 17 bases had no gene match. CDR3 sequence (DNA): TGTGCCAGCAGTCTCGAGGAGGGACAGGGGAGTTACGGGCAGCCCCAGCATTTT. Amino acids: CASSLEEGQGSYGQPQHF.

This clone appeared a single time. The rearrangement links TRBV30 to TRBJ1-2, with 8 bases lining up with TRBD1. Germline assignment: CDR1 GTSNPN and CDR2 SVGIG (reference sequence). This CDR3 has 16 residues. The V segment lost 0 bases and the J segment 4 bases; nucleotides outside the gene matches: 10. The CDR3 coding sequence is TGTGCCTGGAGTGTAGCCAACTTCCAGGGGGCCTATGGCTACACCTTC. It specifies CAWSVANFQGAYGYTF.

This CDR3 is CASSWFNGAGELFF. The CDR3 nucleotides read TGTGCCAGCAGTTGGTTTAACGGAGCCGGGGAGCTGTTTTTT. The V gene is TRBV6-5, the J gene TRBJ2-2, with D unclear. CDR1 and CDR2 from the germline V gene are MNHEY and SVGAGI. This CDR3 region has 14 residues. Trimming stripped 4 bases from V and 6 bases from J, with 12 bases between.

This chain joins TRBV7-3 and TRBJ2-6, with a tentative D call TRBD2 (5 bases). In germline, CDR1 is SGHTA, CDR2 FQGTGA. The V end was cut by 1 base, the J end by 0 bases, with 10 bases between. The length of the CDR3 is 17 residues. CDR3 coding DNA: TGTGCCAGCAGCTTAATGACGGGATACTCTGGGGCCAACGTCCTGACTTTC. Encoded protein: CASSLMTGYSGANVLTF.

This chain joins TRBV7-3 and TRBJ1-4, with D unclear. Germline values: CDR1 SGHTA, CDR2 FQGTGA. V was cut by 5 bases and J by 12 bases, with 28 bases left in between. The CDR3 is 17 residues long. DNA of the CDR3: TGTGCCAGCAGCCCATTCCGATTACGGGAGTATTTGCATCAACTGTTTTTT. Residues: CASSPFRLREYLHQLFF.

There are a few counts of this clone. CDR3 DNA: TGTGCCAGCACCTCGACACCGAACACTGAAGCTTTCTTT. Its protein product is CASTSTPNTEAFF. J is TRBJ1-1 and V is TRBV2; unclear D gene. CDR1 SNHLY and CDR2 FYNNEI come from the germline V gene. This CDR3 region has 13 residues. Trimming left V 7 bases short and J 1 base short, with 10 bases between.

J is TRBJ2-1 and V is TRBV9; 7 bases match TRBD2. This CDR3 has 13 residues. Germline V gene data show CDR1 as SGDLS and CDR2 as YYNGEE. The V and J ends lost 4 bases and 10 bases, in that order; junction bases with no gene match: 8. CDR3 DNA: TGTGCCAGCAGCCCCAGGGAGGGGTGGGAGCAGTTCTTC. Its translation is CASSPREGWEQFF.

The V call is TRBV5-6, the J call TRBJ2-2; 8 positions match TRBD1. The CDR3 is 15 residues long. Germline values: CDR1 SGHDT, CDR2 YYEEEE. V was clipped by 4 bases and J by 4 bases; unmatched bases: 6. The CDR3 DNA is TGTGCCAGCAGCCCGGGACAGGCAACCACCGGGGAGCTGTTTTTT. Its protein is CASSPGQATTGELFF. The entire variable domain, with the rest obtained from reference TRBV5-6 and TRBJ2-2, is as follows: DAGVTQSPTHLIKTRGQQVTLRCSPKSGHDTVSWYQQALGQGPQFIFQYYEEEERQRGNFPDRFSGHQFPNYSSELNVNALLLGDSALYLCASSPGQATTGELFFGEGSRLTVL.

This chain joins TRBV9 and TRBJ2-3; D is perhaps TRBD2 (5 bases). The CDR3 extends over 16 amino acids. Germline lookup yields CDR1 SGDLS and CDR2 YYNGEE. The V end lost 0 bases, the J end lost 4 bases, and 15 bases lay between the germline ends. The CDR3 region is CASSVAAAGNADTQYF. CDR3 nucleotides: TGTGCCAGCAGCGTAGCTGCCGCGGGTAACGCAGATACGCAGTATTTT.

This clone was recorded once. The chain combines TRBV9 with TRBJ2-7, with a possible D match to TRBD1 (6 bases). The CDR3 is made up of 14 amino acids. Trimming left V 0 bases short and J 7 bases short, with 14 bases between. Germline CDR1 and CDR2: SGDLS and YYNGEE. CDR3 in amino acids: CASSVATGPSEQYF. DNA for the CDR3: TGTGCCAGCAGCGTAGCTACAGGGCCCTCGGAGCAGTACTTC.

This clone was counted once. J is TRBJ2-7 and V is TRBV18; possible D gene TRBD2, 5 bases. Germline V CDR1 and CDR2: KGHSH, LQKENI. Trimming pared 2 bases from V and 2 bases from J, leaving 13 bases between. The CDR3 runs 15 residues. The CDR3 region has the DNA TGTGCCAGCTCACCATTGGCCGGGGTAGCCTACGAGCAGTACTTC. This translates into CASSPLAGVAYEQYF.

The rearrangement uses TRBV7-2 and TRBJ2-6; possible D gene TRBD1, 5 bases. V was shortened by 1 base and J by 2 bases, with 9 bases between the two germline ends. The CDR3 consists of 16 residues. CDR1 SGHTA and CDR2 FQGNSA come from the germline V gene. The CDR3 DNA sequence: TGTGCCAGCAGCTTAGAGCAGGGCCCTGGGGCCAACGTCCTGACTTTC. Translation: CASSLEQGPGANVLTF.

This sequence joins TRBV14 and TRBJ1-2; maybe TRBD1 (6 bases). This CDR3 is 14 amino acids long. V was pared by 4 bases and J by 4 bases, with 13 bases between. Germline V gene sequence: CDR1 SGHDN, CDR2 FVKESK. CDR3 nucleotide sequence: TGTGCCAGCAGCCCCGCAGGGGCCCTCTATGGCTACACCTTC. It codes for CASSPAGALYGYTF.

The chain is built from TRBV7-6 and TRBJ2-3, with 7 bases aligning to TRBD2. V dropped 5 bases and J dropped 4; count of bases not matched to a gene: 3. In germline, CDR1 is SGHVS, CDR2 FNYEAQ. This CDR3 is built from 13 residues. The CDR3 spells CASSLRGSDTQYF. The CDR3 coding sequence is TGTGCCAGCAGCCTGCGGGGGTCAGATACGCAGTATTTT.

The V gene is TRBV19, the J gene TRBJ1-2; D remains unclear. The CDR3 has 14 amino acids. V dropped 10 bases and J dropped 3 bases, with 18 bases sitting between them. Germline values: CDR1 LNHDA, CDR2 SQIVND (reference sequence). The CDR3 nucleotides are TGTGCCACCACTACAACCGCCCGGGACTATGGCTACACCTTC. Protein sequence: CATTTTARDYGYTF.

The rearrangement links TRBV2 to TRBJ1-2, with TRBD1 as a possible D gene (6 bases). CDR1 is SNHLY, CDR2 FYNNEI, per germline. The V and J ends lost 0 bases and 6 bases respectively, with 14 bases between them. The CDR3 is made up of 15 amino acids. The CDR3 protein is CASSEAGPKGDGYTF. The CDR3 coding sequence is TGTGCCAGCAGTGAAGCCGGTCCGAAGGGGGATGGCTACACCTTC.

In nucleotides, the CDR3 is TGTGCCAGCAGTCTTACACGCCACCACGAGCAGTACTTC. It encodes CASSLTRHHEQYF. The rearrangement links TRBV6-5 to TRBJ2-7; the D is unclear. This CDR3 has 13 amino acids. Germline-derived CDR1 and CDR2 are MNHEY and SVGAGI. Trimming took 5 bases from V and 5 from J, leaving 13 bases between them.